The T cell receptor beta chain described here comes from a study of cytomegalovirus exposure and HLA in healthy donors. Primers for the PCR totalled 60 Vbeta and 13 Jbeta. This table comes from immunoSEQ multiplex PCR, and its TCRdb copy is limited to in-frame clones, with some not included. Counted here are roughly 150,000 clones, around three quarters occurring once; the ten biggest clones make up about 3%. This clone was counted a single time. This CDR3 region has 15 residues. V dropped 0 bases and J dropped 7 bases, with 13 bases sitting between them. From germline, CDR1 is SGHAT and CDR2 FQNNGV. The sample taken for sequencing was PBMCs. V gene TRBV11-2 combines with J gene TRBJ2-1; D is perhaps TRBD1 (6 bases). The origin of this receptor is a male donor in good health and CMV-seronegative. Here the CDR3 DNA reads TGTGCCAGCAGCTTAGAGGTCAGGGGCTGGAATGAGCAGTTCTTC. Translating it yields CASSLEVRGWNEQFF. The full variable domain, with the rest looked up from reference TRBV11-2 and TRBJ2-1, is EAGVAQSPRYKIIEKRQSVAFWCNPISGHATLYWYQQILGQGPKLLIQFQNNGVVDDSQLPKDRFSAERLKGVDSTLKIQPAKLEDSAVYLCASSLEVRGWNEQFFGPGTRLTVL.